These 17 T cell receptor beta chains were sequenced from one sample in a study of shared clonotypes between healthy human individuals. Naivety among CD8 cells was defined by CD45RO negativity and positive CCR7 selection, thereby excluding terminally differentiated effector memory CD45RA+ cells. Data came from immunoSEQ multiplex PCR; TCRdb stores just in-frame clones and leaves some out. Here the sample spans 2 million to 2.5 million clones, around 96% being singletons. Source material: naive CD8+ T cells sorted from blood. These receptors were obtained from a man younger than 35 in good health.

This clone was seen only once. The chain carries TRBV7-9 and TRBJ1-2; weak D call: TRBD1 (5 bases). CDR3 size: 15 residues. Germline V lookup: CDR1 SEHNR, CDR2 FQNEAQ (reference sequence). V dropped 5 bases and J dropped 5 bases, with 18 bases sitting between them. DNA of the CDR3: TGTGCCAGCAGCGAACAGGAGGCGGTGAGATATGGCTACACCTTC. Translating it yields CASSEQEAVRYGYTF.

The chain couples TRBV10-2 to TRBJ2-1; 13 bases align to TRBD2. The CDR3 is 16 amino acids. V lost 5 bases, J lost 6 bases, and 7 bases stayed unmatched. Per the germline V gene, CDR1 is WSHSY and CDR2 is SAAADI. The CDR3 protein is CASSFPGTSGINEQFF. In nucleotides, the CDR3 is TGCGCCAGCAGTTTTCCCGGGACTAGCGGGATCAATGAGCAGTTCTTC.

J is TRBJ1-4 and V is TRBV27; 8 positions agree with TRBD1. V trimming: 6 bases; J trimming: 8 bases; junction bases outside the gene matches: 11. The germline CDR1 and CDR2 sequences are MNHEY and SMNVEV (reference sequence). This CDR3 is 15 amino acids long. The CDR3 nucleotides read TGTGCCAGCAGCTTTTTCCCGGGACAGGCGGAAAAACTGTTTTTT. As protein: CASSFFPGQAEKLFF.

This clone was seen just once. The same CDR3 can be traced to other DNA sequences in this sample. The rearrangement joins TRBV7-9 to TRBJ1-1; D is ambiguous. The CDR3 is 13 amino acids. Germline CDR1 is SEHNR and CDR2 is FQNEAQ (reference sequence). V was cut by 5 bases and J by 2 bases, with 9 bases left in between. This CDR3 reads CASSQTVNTEAFF. CDR3 coding DNA: TGTGCCAGCAGCCAAACAGTAAACACTGAAGCTTTCTTT.

This clone showed up just once. The chain combines TRBV7-9 with TRBJ2-7; TRBD2 matches 13 bases. The germline V gene has CDR1 SEHNR and CDR2 FQNEAQ (reference sequence). V was pared by 2 bases and J by 3 bases, with 13 bases of the junction left unmatched. This CDR3 contains 19 residues. The CDR3: CASSLPETSGLAGIYEQYF. The CDR3 DNA reads as TGTGCCAGCAGCTTACCCGAGACGTCGGGACTAGCGGGAATCTACGAGCAGTACTTC. The entire variable domain, with the rest obtained from reference TRBV7-9 and TRBJ2-7, is as follows: DTGVSQNPRHKITKRGQNVTFRCDPISEHNRLYWYRQTLGQGPEFLTYFQNEAQLEKSRLLSDRFSAERPKGSFSTLEIQRTEQGDSAMYLCASSLPETSGLAGIYEQYFGPGTRLTVT.

The rearrangement joins TRBV28 to TRBJ2-7; no clear D. The CDR3 is 14 residues long. Germline V gene data show CDR1 as MDHEN and CDR2 as SYDVKM. Trimming stripped 11 bases from V and 4 bases from J, with 21 bases between. In DNA form, the CDR3 reads TGTGCCGTAGCCTCGGTGCCTAATCATTACGAGCAGTACTTC. It codes for CAVASVPNHYEQYF.

This clone was recorded once. The chain employs TRBV10-3 and TRBJ2-7; D gene ambiguous. V was trimmed by 4 bases and J by 3 bases, leaving 13 bases between them. The CDR3 is 14 amino acids. From germline, CDR1 is ENHRY and CDR2 SYGVKD. The CDR3 DNA sequence: TGTGCCATCAGTGTTGCCAGGACCGACTACGAGCAGTACTTC. Translated, it gives CAISVARTDYEQYF.

DNA of the CDR3: TGTGCCAGCAGCTACCAGGGCGGCACTGAAGCTTTCTTT. Amino acid sequence: CASSYQGGTEAFF. This chain connects TRBV11-1 to TRBJ1-1, with D perhaps matching TRBD1 (5 bases). V was clipped by 4 bases and J by 4 bases, with 10 bases between them. Germline CDR1 SGHAT, CDR2 FQDESV (reference sequence). The CDR3 extends over 13 amino acids.

Written as DNA, the CDR3 is TGCGCCAGCAGCTTTAGGGGGGTCTCCTACGAGCAGTACTTC. Its protein product is CASSFRGVSYEQYF. The rearrangement links TRBV5-1 to TRBJ2-7; either TRBD1 or TRBD2 may supply D (6 bases each). The length of the CDR3 is 14 residues. With 2 bases removed from V and 0 bases from J, the gap between germline ends came to 9 bases. The germline V gene has CDR1 SGHRS and CDR2 YFSETQ.

The chain combines TRBV7-9 with TRBJ2-2; TRBD2 agrees at 7 bases. Germline V lookup: CDR1 SEHNR, CDR2 FQNEAQ (reference sequence). The CDR3 contains 16 residues. V dropped 7 bases and J dropped 5; count of bases not matched to a gene: 13. CDR3 in amino acids: CASTSSREGRTGELFF. DNA of the CDR3: TGTGCCAGCACTTCTTCAAGGGAGGGAAGGACCGGGGAGCTGTTTTTT.

The chain is built from TRBV13 and TRBJ2-5; possibly TRBD2 for D (5 bases). There are 14 residues in the CDR3. The germline V gene encodes CDR1 PRHDT and CDR2 FYEKMQ (reference sequence). V was trimmed by 4 bases and J by 6 bases, leaving 15 bases between them. As DNA, the CDR3 is TGTGCCAGCAGCTCTACCGAGGGTGAGAAGACCCAGTACTTC. Protein product: CASSSTEGEKTQYF.

Worth noting for this clone: Without the conserved terminal phenylalanine or tryptophan, this CDR3 likely stems from a read error. Because the CDR3's place on the DNA is in doubt, the DNA is left out and the CDR3 is given as listed by TCRdb. The chain links TRBV6-1 to TRBJ2-7; the table's D call TRBD2 went unverified against the DNA. The CDR3 spans 17 amino acids, including both terminal residues. The germline CDR1 and CDR2 sequences are MNHNS and SASEGT. The CDR3 here is CASSEPTGTSGSTPRLL.

The chain has TRBV6-1 and TRBJ2-1; D is possibly TRBD1 or TRBD2 (5 bases each). The germline CDR1 and CDR2 sequences are MNHNS and SASEGT. This CDR3 is built from 15 residues. Trimming removed 4 bases from V and 5 bases from J, with 15 bases in between. The CDR3 DNA reads as TGTGCCAGCAGTGCCGGGACGAGCACAGACAATGAGCAGTTCTTC. It encodes CASSAGTSTDNEQFF.

On this clone: Other DNA sequences in this specimen translate into the identical CDR3. The chain joins TRBV30 to TRBJ1-1; D might be TRBD1 (5 bases). This CDR3 region has 12 residues. The V gene lost 2 bases and the J gene lost 6 bases, with 10 bases spanning the gap. Germline CDR1 reads GTSNPN; CDR2 reads SVGIG (reference sequence). CDR3 DNA sequence: TGTGCCTGGAGTCCACTAGGGGCTGAAGCTTTCTTT. It is translated as CAWSPLGAEAFF.

V is TRBV13 and J is TRBJ2-7; 11 bases map to TRBD2. The germline gives CDR1 PRHDT, CDR2 FYEKMQ (reference sequence). The V gene end was trimmed by 9 bases and the J gene end by 5 bases; junction bases not matched to a gene: 12. This CDR3 has 15 amino acids. CDR3 sequence: CASLEQLAGEDEQYF. The CDR3 coding sequence is TGTGCCAGTCTAGAACAACTAGCGGGAGAAGACGAGCAGTACTTC.

The chain uses TRBV11-3 and TRBJ1-4; 8 bases line up with TRBD1. With V trimmed by 5 bases and J by 0 bases, 5 bases remained unmatched. Germline CDR1 reads SGHNT; CDR2 reads YENEEA. The CDR3 extends over 16 amino acids. DNA for the CDR3: TGTGCCAGCAGCACCCGACAGGGGTCAACTAATGAAAAACTGTTTTTT. Protein: CASSTRQGSTNEKLFF. Full variable domain (rest looked up from reference TRBV11-3 and TRBJ1-4): EAGVVQSPRYKIIEKKQPVAFWCNPISGHNTLYWYLQNLGQGPELLIRYENEEAVDDSQLPKDRFSAERLKGVDSTLKIQPAELGDSAVYLCASSTRQGSTNEKLFFGSGTQLSVL.

This clone came up once. The chain recombines TRBV9 with TRBJ2-5; D ambiguous. V was cut by 0 bases and J by 2 bases, with 11 bases left in between. This CDR3 is built from 15 residues. Germline V CDR1 and CDR2: SGDLS, YYNGEE. CDR3 in amino acids: CASSVGLGSQETQYF. Written as DNA, the CDR3 is TGTGCCAGCAGCGTAGGGTTGGGGTCTCAAGAGACCCAGTACTTC.